This entry is about one T cell receptor (beta chain). Its antigen remains unidentified. The data derive from a study of shared clonotypes between healthy human individuals. Germline V lookup: CDR1 LNHNV, CDR2 YYDKDF (reference sequence). Trimming removed 0 bases at V and 7 bases at J, with 19 bases between. This CDR3 region has 17 residues. Approximately 100 million PBMCs per unsorted sample were used for genomic DNA. Unsorted PBMCs provided DNA that was sequenced on ten immunoSEQ deep assay plates. Per the original data handling: Filtering differed, since immunoSEQ gave only junction sequences and no quality scores. The method was immunoSEQ multiplex PCR; TCRdb's version includes in-frame clones alone and lacks a portion of them. V and J calls plus clone size are reproduced from that table; the DNA served to infer D and trimming. The sample lists about half a million clones, around 80% occurring once.

Whole-study findings and limits: The donor pool, a small one, limited the genetic and exposure-history diversity represented.

Sequenced sample: PBMCs. The receptor comes from a woman aged 40 to 50 in good health. Some clones in this sample may be carry-over from other donors' samples. The gene calls are TRBV15 and TRBJ2-1, with D possibly matching TRBD2 (6 bases). CDR3 in amino acids: CATSRDLRRDMRNEQFF. Written as DNA, the CDR3 is TGTGCCACCAGCAGAGATTTAAGGCGGGATATGCGAAATGAGCAGTTCTTC.